Shown below are 31 T cell receptor beta chains from a single sample sequenced in a study of shared clonotypes between healthy human individuals. Using immunoSEQ multiplex PCR, the repertoire was profiled, and TCRdb retains in-frame clones only, with some absent. In the table there are around 940,000 clones, less than 85% of which are singletons. The sequencing input was memory CD4+ T cells sorted from blood. Subset meaning: CD45RA-negative fraction. Receptor source: a man aged 18 to 29 in good health.

This clone was observed a handful of times. The genes are TRBV28 and TRBJ2-4, with 7 nucleotides matching TRBD2. V shed 5 bases and J 7 bases; nucleotides not matched to a gene: 11. Looked up from germline, CDR1 is MDHEN and CDR2 is SYDVKM. CDR3 length: 15 amino acids. The CDR3 region has the DNA TGTGCCAGCAGTCCCCCAAGCGGGGTGGGTAACATTCAGTACTTC. Protein: CASSPPSGVGNIQYF.

Only a few counts were recorded for this clone. Distinct nucleotide sequences in the sample also encode this CDR3. The chain links TRBV15 to TRBJ2-3; 8 bases map to TRBD2. The CDR3 runs to 15 residues. Germline CDR1 and CDR2: LNHNV and YYDKDF (reference sequence). V was clipped by 1 base and J by 1 base; unmatched bases: 1. The CDR3 DNA is TGTGCCACCAGCAGAGGAGCGGGAGGCACAGATACGCAGTATTTT. Protein: CATSRGAGGTDTQYF.

This clone was recorded at least ten times. CDR3 in DNA: TGTGCCAGCACCCCCGGGGGGGGGAACACTGAAGCTTTCTTT. Amino acids: CASTPGGGNTEAFF. The chain couples TRBV2 to TRBJ1-1; possibly TRBD1 for D (5 bases). The germline V gene encodes CDR1 SNHLY and CDR2 FYNNEI. This CDR3 is 14 amino acids long. V lost 7 bases, J lost 1 base, and 13 bases lay in between.

The chain combines TRBV9 with TRBJ2-1, with 8 nucleotides matching TRBD2. The CDR3 covers 16 residues. Germline CDR1 reads SGDLS; CDR2 reads YYNGEE. Trimming at V came to 2 bases and at J to 0 bases, leaving 4 bases not matched to a gene. CDR3 sequence reads: CASSVSSGFSYNEQFF. The CDR3 DNA sequence: TGTGCCAGCAGCGTGTCTAGCGGGTTCTCCTACAATGAGCAGTTCTTC.

The chain's CDR3 is CASSLEGGNYGYTF. In nucleotides, the CDR3 is TGTGCCAGCAGCTTGGAGGGGGGTAACTATGGCTACACCTTC. The chain combines TRBV5-4 with TRBJ1-2; a possible D gene is TRBD1 (6 bases). CDR1 and CDR2 from the germline V gene are SGHNT and YYREEE (reference sequence). This CDR3 has 14 residues. V lost 0 bases and J 1 base, leaving 7 bases between the germline ends.

This clone was detected ten times or more. The chain employs TRBV19 and TRBJ1-1, with unresolved D. Trimming took off 9 bases at V and 0 bases at J, with 8 bases between the two ends. CDR1 is LNHDA, CDR2 SQIVND, per germline (reference sequence). CDR3 length: 12 amino acids. The CDR3 here is CARGRLNTEAFF. CDR3 in DNA: TGTGCCAGAGGACGGTTGAACACTGAAGCTTTCTTT.

J is TRBJ2-6 and V is TRBV5-1; no definite D call. The length of the CDR3 is 15 residues. Trimming pared 3 bases from V and 1 base from J, leaving 8 bases between. CDR1 and CDR2 from the germline V gene are SGHRS and YFSETQ. The CDR3 coding sequence is TGCGCCAGCAGCTCCCCAGGTTCTGGGGCCAACGTCCTGACTTTC. The encoded protein is CASSSPGSGANVLTF.

This rearrangement joins TRBV19 to TRBJ1-2; 9 bases fit TRBD1. Losses at the gene ends were 4 bases for V and 8 bases for J; bases not matched to a gene: 8. The CDR3 consists of 14 residues. The germline V gene encodes CDR1 LNHDA and CDR2 SQIVND (reference sequence). The CDR3 nucleotides read TGTGCCAGTAGTAGTCTACAGGGGGCGCGAGGCTACACCTTC. Its protein is CASSSLQGARGYTF.

The V call is TRBV5-4, the J call TRBJ2-3; 11 positions agree with TRBD2. Trimming at V came to 4 bases and at J to 0 bases, leaving 4 bases not matched to a gene. CDR3 length equals 16 residues. Per germline, CDR1 SGHNT and CDR2 YYREEE (reference sequence). The CDR3 here is CASSPRLAGSTDTQYF. Here the CDR3 DNA reads TGTGCCAGCAGCCCCCGACTAGCGGGAAGCACAGATACGCAGTATTTT.

This chain links TRBV15 with TRBJ2-5, with D unclear. This CDR3 spans 11 amino acids. Germline-derived CDR1 and CDR2 are LNHNV and YYDKDF (reference sequence). Trimming shortened V by 6 bases and J by 3 bases, and 5 bases separated the two germline ends. The CDR3 DNA is TGTGCCACCAGACAAGAAGAGACCCAGTACTTC. It yields the protein CATRQEETQYF.

As regards this clone: Other nucleotide sequences in the sample specify the same CDR3. V gene TRBV30 combines with J gene TRBJ1-6, with no clear D. V lost 0 bases to trimming and J lost 10 bases, with 7 bases between them. CDR1 and CDR2 (germline): GTSNPN, SVGIG (reference sequence). This CDR3 is built from 12 residues. The CDR3 region has the DNA TGTGCCTGGAGTGTACTAGGGTCACCCCTCCACTTT. Translated, it gives CAWSVLGSPLHF.

V is TRBV5-1 and J is TRBJ1-3; D is possibly TRBD1 (5 bases). This CDR3 comprises 15 residues. The germline CDR1 and CDR2 sequences are SGHRS and YFSETQ. The ends were cut back, 1 base at V and 2 bases at J, with 10 bases in the middle. DNA for the CDR3: TGCGCCAGCAGCTTGTCCGGGGCCACTGGAAACACCATATATTTT. Its translation is CASSLSGATGNTIYF.

The chain links TRBV28 to TRBJ2-4, with 9 positions matching TRBD1. The ends lost 4 bases at V and 2 bases at J; junction bases unmatched: 6. The germline V gene encodes CDR1 MDHEN and CDR2 SYDVKM. This CDR3 comprises 16 residues. The CDR3 sequence: CASSWGQGMTKNIQYF. CDR3 DNA sequence: TGTGCCAGCAGTTGGGGACAGGGAATGACCAAAAACATTCAGTACTTC.

This chain connects TRBV11-2 to TRBJ1-4; maybe TRBD1 (5 bases). This CDR3 has 15 amino acids. V was shortened by 1 base and J by 8 bases, with 14 bases between the two germline ends. The germline gives CDR1 SGHAT, CDR2 FQNNGV. CDR3 residues: CASSLGVGREEKLFF. CDR3 bases: TGTGCCAGCAGCTTAGGAGTCGGCAGGGAAGAAAAACTGTTTTTT.

The chain has TRBV11-3 and TRBJ1-1; D uncertain. Germline lookup yields CDR1 SGHNT and CDR2 YENEEA. The CDR3 spans 13 residues. Trimming pared 5 bases from V and 1 base from J, leaving 8 bases between. The CDR3 loop is CASSQGQNTEAFF. CDR3 sequence (DNA): TGTGCCAGCAGCCAAGGGCAGAACACTGAAGCTTTCTTT.

This clone was observed a handful of times. The gene calls are TRBV7-2 and TRBJ1-4; D is unclear. V was shortened by 5 bases and J by 7 bases, with 14 bases between the two germline ends. The germline V gene has CDR1 SGHTA and CDR2 FQGNSA. The CDR3 runs 14 residues. CDR3 sequence reads: CASSPTIRAEKLFF. As DNA, the CDR3 is TGTGCCAGCAGCCCGACCATTCGGGCTGAAAAACTGTTTTTT. The entire variable domain, with the rest obtained from reference TRBV7-2 and TRBJ1-4, is as follows: GAGVSQSPSNKVTEKGKDVELRCDPISGHTALYWYRQSLGQGLEFLIYFQGNSAPDKSGLPSDRFSAERTGGSVSTLTIQRTQQEDSAVYLCASSPTIRAEKLFFGSGTQLSVL.

This sequence joins TRBV7-2 and TRBJ2-3; 7 positions agree with TRBD1. The V gene end was trimmed by 6 bases and the J gene end by 6 bases; junction bases not matched to a gene: 12. The V gene's germline CDR1 is SGHTA and CDR2 FQGNSA. The CDR3 is 15 residues long. In DNA form, the CDR3 reads TGTGCCAGCAGGCCCCTAAACAGGGGATCCGATACGCAGTATTTT. It is translated as CASRPLNRGSDTQYF.

This chain joins TRBV23-1 and TRBJ1-5, with no clear D. TRBV23-1 is labeled an ORF, and its function is uncertain. Trimming stripped 2 bases from V and 5 bases from J, with 10 bases between. This CDR3 has 14 residues. The CDR3 region is CASSQRARYQPQHF. CDR3 sequence (DNA): TGCGCCAGCAGTCAACGGGCCAGGTATCAGCCCCAGCATTTT.

This clone appeared many times. Other DNA variants within this sample encode the same CDR3. The chain carries TRBV18 and TRBJ2-2, with D possibly matching TRBD1 (6 bases). Trimming left V 3 bases short and J 1 base short, with 6 bases between. The germline V gene encodes CDR1 KGHSH and CDR2 LQKENI. The CDR3 covers 14 residues. CDR3 sequence reads: CASSPGQNTGELFF. CDR3 coding DNA: TGTGCCAGCTCACCGGGACAGAACACCGGGGAGCTGTTTTTT.

Turning to this clone: This could be a read error, since a much larger clone is one nucleotide away. J is TRBJ2-3 and V is TRBV2, with D perhaps being TRBD1 or TRBD2 (5 bases each). Looked up from germline, CDR1 is SNHLY and CDR2 is FYNNEI. V was pared by 7 bases and J by 2 bases, with 7 bases between. The CDR3 has 12 amino acids. Here the CDR3 reads CASIGTTDTQYF. The CDR3 nucleotides read TGTGCCAGCATCGGGACCACAGATACGCAGTATTTT.

The chain carries TRBV7-2 and TRBJ2-3, with TRBD1 matching over 7 bases. V lost 2 bases and J lost 1; bases outside the gene matches: 6. From germline, CDR1 is SGHTA and CDR2 FQGNSA. The CDR3 spans 16 residues. CDR3 region: CASSLTDRTRTDTQYF. Here the CDR3 DNA reads TGTGCCAGCAGCTTAACGGACAGGACCCGCACAGATACGCAGTATTTT.

This clone was counted once. This chain joins TRBV13 and TRBJ2-5; D tentatively reads TRBD1 or TRBD2 (5 bases each). There are 12 residues in the CDR3. V lost 8 bases, J lost 10 bases, and 17 bases lay in between. The germline V gene has CDR1 PRHDT and CDR2 FYEKMQ (reference sequence). The CDR3 protein is CASEGTARGQYF. CDR3 in DNA: TGTGCCAGCGAGGGTACAGCGAGGGGCCAGTACTTC.

The chain is built from TRBV9 and TRBJ1-4; tentatively, D is TRBD1 (6 bases). The germline V and J ends were trimmed by 3 bases and 11 bases, with 14 bases remaining between them. The CDR3 length is 13 residues. CDR1 is SGDLS, CDR2 YYNGEE, per germline. CDR3 sequence reads: CASSAEGGTKLFF. The CDR3 nucleotides are TGTGCCAGCAGCGCCGAGGGGGGAACGAAACTGTTTTTT.

The V call is TRBV6-5, the J call TRBJ1-2; possibly TRBD1 for D (6 bases). From germline, CDR1 is MNHEY and CDR2 SVGAGI. V shed 6 bases and J shed 13 bases, with 21 bases lying between them. The length of the CDR3 is 13 residues. The chain's CDR3 is CASRTRDTSECTF. The CDR3 bases are TGTGCCAGCAGAACCCGGGACACGTCTGAATGCACCTTC.

V is TRBV7-2 and J is TRBJ2-2, with 13 bases aligning to TRBD2. The CDR3 has 17 amino acids. Germline V gene sequence: CDR1 SGHTA, CDR2 FQGNSA. Trimming removed 5 bases from V and 4 bases from J; junction bases left unmatched: 7. CDR3 amino acids: CASSLLRTSGGTGELFF. CDR3 sequence (DNA): TGTGCCAGCAGCCTCCTCCGGACTAGCGGGGGCACCGGGGAGCTGTTTTTT.

This clone was counted a few times. CDR3 coding DNA: TGTGCCACCGCCATAGGGATCCGGACATCCGGAAACTATGGCTACACCTTC. Translation: CATAIGIRTSGNYGYTF. The chain employs TRBV27 and TRBJ1-2, with D possibly TRBD1 on 5 matching bases. The germline V gene has CDR1 MNHEY and CDR2 SMNVEV (reference sequence). The CDR3 consists of 17 residues. V lost 10 bases and J 2 bases, leaving 26 bases between the germline ends.

This clone was seen a handful of times. The genes are TRBV28 and TRBJ1-2; D is possibly TRBD1 (6 bases). The CDR3 is made up of 13 amino acids. The V and J ends lost 6 bases and 5 bases respectively, with 13 bases between them. Germline V CDR1 and CDR2: MDHEN, SYDVKM. The CDR3 protein is CASSPGQQYGYTF. CDR3 bases: TGTGCCAGCAGCCCGGGACAACAATATGGCTACACCTTC.

Turning to this clone: Additional DNA sequences in this sample encode the identical CDR3. The chain carries TRBV7-2 and TRBJ1-5; 8 bases are shared with TRBD1. CDR3 length: 15 residues. Germline trimming cut 4 bases from V and 2 bases from J; bases unmatched to any gene: 4. In germline, CDR1 is SGHTA, CDR2 FQGNSA. CDR3 region: CASSSQGAGNQPQHF. The CDR3 DNA sequence: TGTGCCAGCAGCTCCCAGGGGGCCGGCAATCAGCCCCAGCATTTT.

The chain carries TRBV7-2 and TRBJ2-2; D unclear. V was clipped by 1 base and J by 3 bases, with 3 bases between them. The CDR3 totals 13 residues. From germline, CDR1 is SGHTA and CDR2 FQGNSA. The CDR3 here is CASSLVHTGELFF. As DNA, the CDR3 is TGTGCCAGCAGCTTAGTCCACACCGGGGAGCTGTTTTTT.

This clone was seen just once. Other nucleotide sequences in the sample specify the same CDR3. The chain has TRBV6-5 and TRBJ1-2, with 7 bases that match TRBD1. Trimming cost V 6 bases and J 4 bases; bases outside gene matches: 8. CDR3 length: 14 amino acids. In germline, CDR1 is MNHEY, CDR2 SVGAGI. CDR3 sequence: CASSSGGGGYGYTF. CDR3 DNA: TGTGCCAGCAGCTCAGGAGGGGGCGGCTATGGCTACACCTTC.

J is TRBJ2-7 and V is TRBV5-1; a weak D match, TRBD2 (6 bases). Trimming pared 4 bases from V and 0 bases from J, leaving 20 bases between. Germline V gives CDR1 SGHRS, CDR2 YFSETQ. The CDR3 totals 17 residues. The CDR3 DNA follows: TGCGCCAGCAGCCCACGCCCGGGACTGAAAAGCTCCTACGAGCAGTACTTC. Amino acid sequence: CASSPRPGLKSSYEQYF.